This T cell receptor beta chain was recovered during a study of blood T cell repertoires in COVID-19. About the research overall: The analysed material was cDNA or gDNA that came from T cells, B-cell-depleted T cells, or PBMCs.

Original processing notes: From reference gene primer amplification, estimates of nucleated cell counts were derived. Libraries were prepared by immunoSEQ multiplex PCR; TCRdb keeps only in-frame clonotypes and omits some of them. V and J calls and clone size come straight from that table; D and trimming were deduced from the DNA. The profile shows approximately 270,000 clones, around 90% of them singletons. The CDR3 consists of 15 residues. Germline lookup yields CDR1 MNHNY and CDR2 SVGAGI (reference sequence). The ends lost 4 bases at V and 4 bases at J; junction bases unmatched: 3. The sequenced sample consisted of peripheral blood. This chain connects TRBV6-6 to TRBJ2-5, with 13 bases matching TRBD2. The source of this sequence is a man older than 75 with acute or convalescent COVID-19. The CDR3 sequence is CASSLTSGGRETQYF. CDR3 DNA: TGTGCCAGCAGTTTGACTAGCGGGGGGCGAGAGACCCAGTACTTC.